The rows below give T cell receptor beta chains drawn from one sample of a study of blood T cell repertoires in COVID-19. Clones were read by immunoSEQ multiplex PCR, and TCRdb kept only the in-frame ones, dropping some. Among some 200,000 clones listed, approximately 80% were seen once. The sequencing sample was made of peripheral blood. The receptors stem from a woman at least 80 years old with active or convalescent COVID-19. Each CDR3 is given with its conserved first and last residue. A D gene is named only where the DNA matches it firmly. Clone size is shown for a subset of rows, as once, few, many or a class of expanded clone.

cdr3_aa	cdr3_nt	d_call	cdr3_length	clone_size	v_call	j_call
CASKRQGNTEAFF	TGTGCCAGTAAGAGGCAGGGGAACACTGAAGCTTTCTTT	-	13	-	TRBV19	TRBJ1-1
CASSLYRGRSTEAFF	TGTGCCAGCAGCTTATACAGGGGTCGTAGCACTGAAGCTTTCTTT	TRBD1	15	-	TRBV5-6	TRBJ1-1
CASSPGTEGWETQYF	TGTGCCAGCAGCCCCGGGACAGAAGGTTGGGAGACCCAGTACTTC	TRBD1	15	-	TRBV7-9	TRBJ2-5
CASSLLGDSPLHF	TGTGCCAGCAGCTTACTCGGGGATTCACCCCTCCACTTT	-	13	-	TRBV7-9	TRBJ1-6
CASSGDRRYEQYF	TGTGCCAGCAGCGGAGACAGGCGGTACGAGCAGTACTTC	-	13	-	TRBV7-2	TRBJ2-7
CASSLNKGGGETQYF	TGTGCCAGCAGCTTAAATAAAGGGGGCGGGGAGACCCAGTACTTC	TRBD1	15	-	TRBV7-2	TRBJ2-5
CASSLARGAGGNTIYF	TGTGCCAGCAGCTTGGCCAGGGGGGCAGGGGGAAACACCATATATTTT	TRBD1	16	-	TRBV5-5	TRBJ1-3
CASSQDWSSGVDQYF	TGCGCCAGCAGCCAAGATTGGTCTAGCGGGGTGGATCAGTACTTC	TRBD2	15	-	TRBV4-3	TRBJ2-4
CASSRSSGGPYEQYF	TGTGCCAGCAGCAGATCTAGCGGGGGACCTTACGAGCAGTACTTC	TRBD2	15	-	TRBV7-2	TRBJ2-7
CASSQRGTGDRAYEQYF	TGTGCCAGCAGCCAACGAGGGACAGGGGATAGGGCCTACGAGCAGTACTTC	TRBD1	17	-	TRBV4-2	TRBJ2-7
CASSNIPSGNTIYF	TGTGCCAGCAGCAACATCCCCTCTGGAAACACCATATATTTT	-	14	-	TRBV9	TRBJ1-3
CASSRPLAGASYEQFF	TGTGCCAGTAGTAGACCCCTAGCGGGAGCTTCCTATGAGCAGTTCTTC	TRBD2	16	-	TRBV19	TRBJ2-1
CASSLESGGLLEQFF	TGCGCCAGCAGCTTGGAGTCAGGGGGATTGCTTGAGCAGTTCTTC	TRBD1	15	once	TRBV5-1	TRBJ2-1
CASSFGGLKGMNTEAFF	TGTGCCAGCAGTTTCGGGGGGCTTAAGGGGATGAACACTGAAGCTTTCTTT	-	17	-	TRBV6-2/TRBV6-3	TRBJ1-1
CASSPLGQGRDQPQHF	TGTGCCAGTAGTCCCCTAGGACAGGGACGGGATCAGCCCCAGCATTTT	TRBD1	16	-	TRBV19	TRBJ1-5
CASSESAYEQYF	TGTGCCAGCAGTGAATCAGCCTACGAGCAGTACTTC	-	12	-	TRBV6-1	TRBJ2-7
CASQDSGTTYEQYF	TGTGCCAGCCAAGACTCCGGGACAACCTACGAGCAGTACTTC	-	14	-	TRBV6-5	TRBJ2-7
CASSLLNRATEAFF	TGTGCCAGCAGCCTTCTAAACAGGGCCACTGAAGCTTTCTTT	-	14	-	TRBV3-1/TRBV3-2	TRBJ1-1
CASSPTGGRYEQYF	TGTGCCAGTAGTCCTACAGGGGGCCGATACGAGCAGTACTTC	TRBD1	14	-	TRBV19	TRBJ2-7
CASSDTGGANTEAFF	TGTGCCAGCAGCGATACAGGGGGGGCTAACACTGAAGCTTTCTTT	TRBD1	15	-	TRBV7-2	TRBJ1-1
CASSPLKTSTDTQYF	TGTGCCAGCTCACCATTAAAGACTAGCACAGATACGCAGTATTTT	-	15	once	TRBV18	TRBJ2-3